Shown below are 29 T cell receptor beta chains from a single sample sequenced in a study of T cells in Graves' hyperthyroidism and ophthalmopathy. Amplified TCR beta CDR3 regions derived from RNA transcripts. First-round RT-PCR targeting the TCR CDR3 was performed with the HTBI primer set. MiXCR, applied by TCRdb to the multiplex PCR reads, yields one record per CDR3 protein. The sample holds more than 75,000 distinct CDR3 sequences, around 52% seen once. The sequencing input was blood. These receptors were collected from a woman in her forties with Graves' hyperthyroidism.

For this clonotype: This sequence may be a read error, since a much larger clone differs from it by one base. It is likely a read error, because the conserved phenylalanine at the end of the CDR3 is missing. The rearrangement links TRBV2 to TRBJ1-5; TRBD1 matches at 10 bases. The V gene end was trimmed by 6 bases and the J gene end by 2 bases; junction bases not matched to a gene: 7. Germline CDR1 and CDR2: SNHLY and FYNNEI. The CDR3 covers 16 residues. CDR3 in amino acids: CASSLDRGYGNQPQHL. The CDR3 coding sequence is TGTGCCAGCAGCCTGGACAGGGGGTACGGCAATCAGCCCCAGCATCTT.

J is TRBJ1-1 and V is TRBV6-1; 7 bases fit TRBD1. After removal of 9 bases from V and 1 base from J, the junction contained 8 bases not matched to a gene. Germline V lookup: CDR1 MNHNS, CDR2 SASEGT. The CDR3 runs to 14 residues. CDR3 protein: CASRQGRPNTEAFF. The CDR3 DNA follows: TGTGCCAGTAGACAGGGACGGCCGAACACTGAAGCTTTCTTT.

This clonotype was recorded many times. The V call is TRBV20-1, the J call TRBJ1-1; no definite D call. This CDR3 spans 10 amino acids. The V end was cut by 6 bases, the J end by 7 bases, with 9 bases between. Germline V lookup: CDR1 DFQATT, CDR2 SNEGSKA (reference sequence). The DNA of the CDR3 is TGCAGTGCCCGGGCCCTTGAAGCTTTCTTT. It encodes CSARALEAFF.

At least ten counts were recorded for this clonotype. The rearrangement joins TRBV5-1 to TRBJ1-4; D remains unclear. Trimming left V 0 bases short and J 11 bases short, with 11 bases between. Looked up from germline, CDR1 is SGHRS and CDR2 is YFSETQ. The CDR3 is 13 amino acids. The CDR3 loop is CASSLEEVGKLFF. The CDR3 DNA reads TGCGCCAGCAGCTTGGAAGAGGTCGGGAAACTGTTTTTT.

This clonotype was detected ten times or more. V usage is TRBV4-2 and J usage is TRBJ2-7; 9 nucleotides line up with TRBD1. Looked up from germline, CDR1 is LGHNA and CDR2 is YNFKEQ. Trimming cost V 4 bases and J 5 bases; bases outside gene matches: 6. This CDR3 is built from 14 residues. The CDR3 here is CASSPQGQGNEQYF. The CDR3 coding sequence is TGTGCCAGCAGCCCCCAGGGACAGGGTAACGAGCAGTACTTC.

The chain is built from TRBV2 and TRBJ2-7; D tentatively reads TRBD1 or TRBD2 (5 bases each). The V end was cut by 5 bases, the J end by 7 bases, with 21 bases between. This CDR3 is built from 15 residues. Germline lookup yields CDR1 SNHLY and CDR2 FYNNEI. The DNA of the CDR3 is TGTGCCAGCAGTTCTATTAGTGGGGGTCTCGGAGAGCAGTACTTC. Protein: CASSSISGGLGEQYF.

The V call is TRBV7-2, the J call TRBJ1-5, with D possibly being TRBD1 (6 bases). Germline CDR1 reads SGHTA; CDR2 reads FQGNSA. V shed 2 bases and J shed 3 bases, with 11 bases lying between them. This CDR3 has 15 amino acids. CDR3 protein: CASSLNSGVNQPQHF. CDR3 nucleotide sequence: TGTGCCAGCAGCTTAAATTCAGGGGTCAATCAGCCCCAGCATTTT.

The CDR3 coding sequence is TGCAGCTTAGGAGTGTGGGATAATGAAAAACTGTTTTTT. It encodes CSLGVWDNEKLFF. The chain joins TRBV29-1 to TRBJ1-4; D gene unclear. CDR3 length: 13 residues. The V gene's germline CDR1 is SQVTM and CDR2 ANQGSEA. V was shortened by 8 bases and J by 4 bases, with 14 bases between the two germline ends. Looking up the rest from reference TRBV29-1 and TRBJ1-4 gives the full variable domain: SAVISQKPSRDICQRGTSLTIQCQVDSQVTMMFWYRQQPGQSLTLIATANQGSEATYESGFVIDKFPISRPNLTFSTLTVSNMSPEDSSIYLCSLGVWDNEKLFFGSGTQLSVL.

The V call is TRBV12-3 or TRBV12-4, the J call TRBJ2-5; 13 positions match TRBD2. There are 18 residues in the CDR3. V lost 6 bases, J lost 2 bases, and 12 bases stayed unmatched. The CDR3 region is CASSPPGLAGVRQETQYF. The DNA for the CDR3 is TGTGCCAGCAGCCCTCCTGGACTAGCGGGAGTTAGACAAGAGACCCAGTACTTC.

This clonotype was observed a single time. The CDR3 is CSATPLAGARKQYF. CDR3 in DNA: TGCAGTGCCACTCCACTAGCGGGAGCCAGGAAGCAGTACTTC. The chain carries TRBV20-1 and TRBJ2-7; 11 nucleotides line up with TRBD2. The CDR3 has 14 amino acids. The J segment lost 8 bases and the V segment lost 6 bases, leaving 12 bases of the junction unmatched. The V gene's germline CDR1 is DFQATT and CDR2 SNEGSKA (reference sequence).

The chain recombines TRBV7-3 with TRBJ2-7; possibly TRBD2 for D (6 bases). This CDR3 is built from 14 residues. Germline CDR1 is SGHTA and CDR2 is FQGTGA. The germline V and J ends were trimmed by 0 bases and 3 bases, with 9 bases remaining between them. CDR3 bases: TGTGCCAGCAGCTTAACGGGGGGTCTCTACGAGCAGTACTTC. This gives the protein CASSLTGGLYEQYF.

This clonotype has ten or more counts. The chain uses TRBV10-3 and TRBJ1-1; 10 positions match TRBD1. Trimming removed 4 bases from V and 5 bases from J; junction bases left unmatched: 7. The CDR3 sequence is 15 residues long. Germline CDR1 and CDR2: ENHRY and SYGVKD. Written as DNA, the CDR3 is TGTGCCATCAGTGGACGAGACAGGGGGCGGACTGAAGCTTTCTTT. Translating it yields CAISGRDRGRTEAFF.

The chain has TRBV15 and TRBJ1-2; no definite D call. The V end lost 3 bases, the J end lost 0 bases, and 11 bases lay between the germline ends. There are 15 residues in the CDR3. Germline V CDR1 and CDR2: LNHNV, YYDKDF (reference sequence). CDR3 DNA: TGTGCCACCAGCAGCTTGGTGGGCACTAACTATGGCTACACCTTC. Its protein is CATSSLVGTNYGYTF. The full variable domain, completed using reference TRBV15 and TRBJ1-2, is DAMVIQNPRYQVTQFGKPVTLSCSQTLNHNVMYWYQQKSSQAPKLLFHYYDKDFNNEADTPDNFQSRRPNTSFCFLDIRSPGLGDTAMYLCATSSLVGTNYGYTFGSGTRLTVV.

CDR3 region: CASSFPGTGVITSLYEQYF. CDR3 coding DNA: TGTGCCAGCAGCTTCCCCGGGACAGGGGTTATTACGTCTCTCTACGAGCAGTACTTC. This chain connects TRBV7-8 to TRBJ2-7, with 10 bases that match TRBD1. Germline CDR1 reads SGHVS; CDR2 reads FQNEAQ. The CDR3 consists of 19 residues. J was trimmed by 3 bases and V by 3 bases; bases with no gene match: 17.

This clonotype was seen at least ten times. The rearrangement joins TRBV7-2 to TRBJ1-3; a possible D gene is TRBD1 (5 bases). The V gene lost 5 bases and the J gene lost 0 bases, with 11 bases spanning the gap. CDR1 and CDR2 (germline): SGHTA, FQGNSA. This CDR3 is built from 15 residues. CDR3 DNA sequence: TGTGCCAGCAGCCCAGGGTTAAGCTCTGGAAACACCATATATTTT. This gives the protein CASSPGLSSGNTIYF.

The sample holds many counts of this clonotype. J is TRBJ2-7 and V is TRBV19; 13 bases agree with TRBD2. The CDR3 covers 17 residues. Losses at the gene ends were 4 bases for V and 3 bases for J; bases not matched to a gene: 9. Germline V gene data show CDR1 as LNHDA and CDR2 as SQIVND (reference sequence). The CDR3 loop is CASSTGTSGTHLYEQYF. The CDR3 DNA reads as TGTGCCAGTAGTACCGGGACTAGCGGGACCCACCTCTACGAGCAGTACTTC.

This clonotype was detected ten times or more. The V call is TRBV7-8, the J call TRBJ2-3; D not certain. The germline V gene encodes CDR1 SGHVS and CDR2 FQNEAQ. The CDR3 spans 12 residues. The V and J ends lost 0 bases and 7 bases respectively, with 5 bases between them. The CDR3 loop is CASSLASNTQYF. The CDR3 nucleotides read TGTGCCAGCAGCTTAGCCTCCAATACGCAGTATTTT. The full variable domain, its missing parts supplied by reference TRBV7-8 and TRBJ2-3, is GAGVSQSPRYKVAKRGQDVALRCDPISGHVSLFWYQQALGQGPEFLTYFQNEAQLDKSGLPSDRFFAERPEGSVSTLKIQRTQQEDSAVYLCASSLASNTQYFGPGTRLTVL.

This clonotype was recorded only once. The CDR3 loop is CASSLQGSNQPQYF. CDR3 nucleotides: TGTGCCAGCAGCCTACAGGGGAGCAATCAGCCCCAGTACTTC. The chain links TRBV7-9 to TRBJ2-5; TRBD1 agrees at 7 bases. This CDR3 is 14 amino acids long. Germline CDR1 reads SEHNR; CDR2 reads FQNEAQ (reference sequence). The ends lost 5 bases at V and 9 bases at J; junction bases unmatched: 12.

As concerns this clonotype: The junction shows a germline mismatch at one end, possibly a read error. The chain joins TRBV4-1 to TRBJ2-7, with D possibly being TRBD1 or TRBD2 (5 bases each). The CDR3 totals 14 residues. Per germline, CDR1 MGHRA and CDR2 YSYEKL. CDR3 in DNA: TGTGCCAGCACCCTCTTGGGGGTCTCCCACGAGCAGTACTTC. Protein: CASTLLGVSHEQYF.

This clonotype showed up just a few times. J is TRBJ2-2 and V is TRBV20-1; D possibly uses TRBD1 or TRBD2 (5 bases each). CDR3 size: 17 residues. Germline CDR1 reads DFQATT; CDR2 reads SNEGSKA (reference sequence). V was cut by 3 bases and J by 6 bases, with 23 bases left in between. CDR3 sequence: CSASGRGLQAPAGELFF. The CDR3 DNA reads as TGCAGTGCTAGTGGCCGGGGCCTCCAAGCCCCCGCCGGGGAGCTGTTTTTT.

At least ten counts were recorded for this clonotype. This rearrangement joins TRBV7-2 to TRBJ1-6, with D unclear. The V end was cut by 1 base, the J end by 1 base, with 11 bases between. Germline V CDR1 and CDR2: SGHTA, FQGNSA. CDR3 length equals 17 residues. The CDR3 protein is CASSLGGGKSYNSPLHF. CDR3 sequence (DNA): TGTGCCAGCAGCTTAGGCGGCGGTAAATCCTATAATTCACCCCTCCACTTT.

V gene TRBV20-1 combines with J gene TRBJ2-7; D perhaps matches TRBD1 (6 bases). Per the germline V gene, CDR1 is DFQATT and CDR2 is SNEGSKA (reference sequence). The CDR3 loop spans 12 amino acids. Trimming cost V 3 bases and J 5 bases, with 11 bases left between them. The CDR3 region is CSASRGDNEQYF. The CDR3 nucleotides read TGCAGTGCTAGTAGAGGGGACAACGAGCAGTACTTC.

This clonotype was found many times. The genes are TRBV7-8 and TRBJ1-2; no firm D call. CDR3 length: 12 amino acids. CDR1 is SGHVS, CDR2 FQNEAQ, per germline. The V end lost 2 bases, the J end lost 5 bases, and 6 bases lay between the germline ends. CDR3 DNA: TGTGCCAGCAGCTTACCGGGTTATGGCTACACCTTC. Its translation is CASSLPGYGYTF.

The J gene is TRBJ1-1, the V gene TRBV5-1, with D perhaps TRBD1 (6 bases). This CDR3 is 13 amino acids long. The germline CDR1 and CDR2 sequences are SGHRS and YFSETQ. Trimming left V 1 base short and J 10 bases short, with 14 bases between. The CDR3: CASSLKQGLVAFF. The CDR3 DNA reads as TGCGCCAGCAGCTTGAAACAGGGACTGGTAGCTTTCTTT.

This clonotype was detected ten times or more. The V call is TRBV7-9, the J call TRBJ2-7; 8 bases fit TRBD2. The length of the CDR3 is 17 residues. Germline assignment: CDR1 SEHNR and CDR2 FQNEAQ (reference sequence). V shed 3 bases and J 6 bases; nucleotides not matched to a gene: 16. The DNA for the CDR3 is TGTGCCAGCAGCTTTGCGGGAGGTCCCCGCCGATCTGTCGAGCAGTACTTC. Residues: CASSFAGGPRRSVEQYF.

This clonotype was counted at least ten times. This sequence joins TRBV20-1 and TRBJ1-1; D unclear. The CDR3 consists of 14 residues. Germline V gene lookup returns CDR1 DFQATT and CDR2 SNEGSKA (reference sequence). Trimming pared 0 bases from V and 1 base from J, leaving 9 bases between. DNA for the CDR3: TGCAGTGCTAGAGATAGCACCCAGAACACTGAAGCTTTCTTT. Translating it yields CSARDSTQNTEAFF.

This clonotype was counted between two and nine times. The V gene is TRBV20-1, the J gene TRBJ1-6, with TRBD1 matching 9 bases. V dropped 3 bases and J dropped 8; count of bases not matched to a gene: 5. This CDR3 comprises 14 residues. Germline V CDR1 and CDR2: DFQATT, SNEGSKA (reference sequence). The CDR3 bases are TGCAGTGCTAGGGAGGACAGGGGACATTCACCCCTCCACTTT. Amino acids: CSAREDRGHSPLHF.

As concerns this clonotype: A read error may be the cause here, since a much bigger clone is one base away. Given the absence of the conserved phenylalanine or tryptophan at the CDR3 end, a read error is likely. The J gene is TRBJ1-2, the V gene TRBV7-3, with 9 bases fitting TRBD1. The germline V gene has CDR1 SGHTA and CDR2 FQGTGA. Losses at the gene ends were 6 bases for V and 7 bases for J; bases not matched to a gene: 9. This CDR3 spans 14 amino acids. As DNA, the CDR3 is TGTGCCAGCAGTTCGGACAGGGGAATGTGTGGCTACACCCTC. Protein product: CASSSDRGMCGYTL.

This sequence joins TRBV20-1 and TRBJ1-5; a possible D gene is TRBD1 (5 bases). The CDR3 sequence is 13 residues long. With 3 bases removed from V and 11 bases from J, the gap between germline ends came to 17 bases. Germline V gives CDR1 DFQATT, CDR2 SNEGSKA (reference sequence). The CDR3 region has the DNA TGCAGTGCTAGGGGACTTAGTTGGGTAACCCAGCATTTT. This translates into CSARGLSWVTQHF.